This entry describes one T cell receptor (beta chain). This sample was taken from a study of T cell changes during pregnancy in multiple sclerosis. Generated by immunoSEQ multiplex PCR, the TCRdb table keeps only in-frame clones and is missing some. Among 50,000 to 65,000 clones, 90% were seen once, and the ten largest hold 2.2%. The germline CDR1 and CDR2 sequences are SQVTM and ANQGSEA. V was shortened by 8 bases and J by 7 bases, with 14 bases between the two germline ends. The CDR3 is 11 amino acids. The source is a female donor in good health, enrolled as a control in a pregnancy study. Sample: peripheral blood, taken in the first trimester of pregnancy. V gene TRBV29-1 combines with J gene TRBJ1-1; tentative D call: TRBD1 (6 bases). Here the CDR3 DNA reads TGCAGCATCGGGGGGCAGTATGAAGCTTTCTTT. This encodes CSIGGQYEAFF.